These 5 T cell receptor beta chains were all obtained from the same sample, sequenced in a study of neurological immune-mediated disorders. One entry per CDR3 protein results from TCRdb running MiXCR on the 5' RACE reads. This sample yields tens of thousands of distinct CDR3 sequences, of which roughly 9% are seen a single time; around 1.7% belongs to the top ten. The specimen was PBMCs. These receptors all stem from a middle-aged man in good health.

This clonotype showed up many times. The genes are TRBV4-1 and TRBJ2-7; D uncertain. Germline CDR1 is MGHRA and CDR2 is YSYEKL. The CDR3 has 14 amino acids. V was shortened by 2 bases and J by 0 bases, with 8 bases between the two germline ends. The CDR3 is CASSQRVLSYEQYF. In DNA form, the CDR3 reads TGCGCCAGCAGCCAACGGGTCCTCTCCTACGAGCAGTACTTC.

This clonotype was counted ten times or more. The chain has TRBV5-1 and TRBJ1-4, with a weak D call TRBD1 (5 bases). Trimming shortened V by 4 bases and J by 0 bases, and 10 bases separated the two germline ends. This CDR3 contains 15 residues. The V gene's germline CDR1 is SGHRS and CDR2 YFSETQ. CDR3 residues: CASSRDGTTNEKLFF. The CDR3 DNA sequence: TGCGCCAGCAGCCGGGACGGGACAACTAATGAAAAACTGTTTTTT.

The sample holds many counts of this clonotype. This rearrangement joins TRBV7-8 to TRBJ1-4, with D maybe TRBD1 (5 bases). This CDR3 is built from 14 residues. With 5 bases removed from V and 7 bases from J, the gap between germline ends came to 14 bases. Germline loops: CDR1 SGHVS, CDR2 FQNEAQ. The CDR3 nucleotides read TGTGCCAGCAGCATTGGGGCAGGAGGTGAAAAACTGTTTTTT. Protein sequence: CASSIGAGGEKLFF. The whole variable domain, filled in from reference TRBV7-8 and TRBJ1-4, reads GAGVSQSPRYKVAKRGQDVALRCDPISGHVSLFWYQQALGQGPEFLTYFQNEAQLDKSGLPSDRFFAERPEGSVSTLKIQRTQQEDSAVYLCASSIGAGGEKLFFGSGTQLSVL.

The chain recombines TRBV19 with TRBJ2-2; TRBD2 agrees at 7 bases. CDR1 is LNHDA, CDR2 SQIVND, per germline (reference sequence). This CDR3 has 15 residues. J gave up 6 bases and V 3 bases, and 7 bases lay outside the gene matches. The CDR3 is CASSIGGSSPGELFF. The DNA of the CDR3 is TGTGCCAGTAGTATCGGCGGGAGTAGTCCCGGGGAGCTGTTTTTT.

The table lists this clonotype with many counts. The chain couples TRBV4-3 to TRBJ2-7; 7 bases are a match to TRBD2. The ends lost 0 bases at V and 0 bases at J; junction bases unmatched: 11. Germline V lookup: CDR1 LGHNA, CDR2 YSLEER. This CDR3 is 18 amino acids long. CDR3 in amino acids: CASSQEREESRSSYEQYF. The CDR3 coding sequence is TGCGCCAGCAGCCAAGAACGGGAGGAGAGCCGCAGCTCCTACGAGCAGTACTTC.